This TCR beta chain was identified during a study of blood T cells in healthy people across ages. Germline V CDR1 and CDR2: KGHDR, SFDVKD. V lost 3 bases to trimming and J lost 6 bases, with 8 bases between them. This CDR3 is 13 amino acids long. A second PCR, run for about 6 to 11 cycles, used a sample-barcoded 5' primer plus a J-beta primer mix. One entry per CDR3 protein results from TCRdb running MiXCR on the 5' RACE reads. Of roughly 1,800,000 distinct CDR3 sequences in the sample, less than 50% were seen once. Sequencing input: blood. The receptor's source is a woman in her forties in good health. The V gene is TRBV24-1, the J gene TRBJ2-1, with no clear D. CDR3 sequence (DNA): TGTGCCACCAGTGATGATGACACCAATGAGCAGTTCTTC. Its translation is CATSDDDTNEQFF.